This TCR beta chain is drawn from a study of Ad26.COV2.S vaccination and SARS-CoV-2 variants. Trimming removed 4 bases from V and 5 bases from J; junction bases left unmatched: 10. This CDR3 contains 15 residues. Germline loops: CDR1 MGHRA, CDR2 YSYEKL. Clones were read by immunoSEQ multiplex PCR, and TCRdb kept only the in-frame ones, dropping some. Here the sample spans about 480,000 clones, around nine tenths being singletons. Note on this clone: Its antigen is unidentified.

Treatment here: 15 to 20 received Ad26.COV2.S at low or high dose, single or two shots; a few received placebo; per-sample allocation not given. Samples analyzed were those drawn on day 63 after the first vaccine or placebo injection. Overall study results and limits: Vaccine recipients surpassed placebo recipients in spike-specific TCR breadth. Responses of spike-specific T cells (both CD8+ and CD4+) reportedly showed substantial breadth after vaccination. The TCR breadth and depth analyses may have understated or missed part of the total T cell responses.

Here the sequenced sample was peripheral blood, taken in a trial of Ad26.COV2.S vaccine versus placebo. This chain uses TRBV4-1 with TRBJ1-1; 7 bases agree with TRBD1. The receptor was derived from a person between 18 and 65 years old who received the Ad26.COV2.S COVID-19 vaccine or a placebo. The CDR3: CASSLRQGQPTEAFF. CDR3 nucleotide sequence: TGCGCCAGCAGCCTAAGACAGGGCCAACCTACTGAAGCTTTCTTT.